This TCR beta chain was documented in a study of shared clonotypes between healthy human individuals. Overall study findings and caveats: Rarefaction indicated that sorted-subset sequencing remained incomplete although depth was large. Sampling covered nothing but blood. Tissue TCR repertoires likely differ from those found in blood.

With regard to this clone: Antigen unknown.

In germline, CDR1 is MNHNY, CDR2 SVGAGI (reference sequence). V was trimmed by 5 bases and J by 4 bases, leaving 14 bases between them. The CDR3 extends over 14 amino acids. Measured with immunoSEQ multiplex PCR; TCRdb has only the in-frame clones, and not every one. The data show more than 2,000,000 clones, approximately 90% seen once. The gene calls are TRBV6-6 and TRBJ1-1; D might be TRBD1 (6 bases). Material for sequencing was naive CD4+ T cells sorted from blood. The subset denotes: CD45RA+ positively selected. This receptor was identified in a man aged 18 to 35 in good health. CDR3 DNA sequence: TGTGCCAGCAGTACTTTAGGGGGGCCCACTGAAGCTTTCTTT. Protein sequence: CASSTLGGPTEAFF.